This TCR beta chain was captured by sequencing in a study of CD8+ T cells in alopecia areata. The CDR3 has 13 amino acids. Between the trimmed V and J ends, which lost 0 bases and 8 bases, there was a span of 8 bases. Germline V CDR1 and CDR2: LGHNA, YSLEER. Treatment given: oral pan-JAK inhibitor, 5-10 mg twice daily. Study-level points and caveats: Just one nonresponder means the tie between baseline CD8+ expansion and response stays uncertain. In scalp and blood, many expanded lesional clones persisted during tofacitinib. Normal scalp had lower clonality than lesional scalp, with alopecia totalis/universalis lesions showing this most strongly.

This clone was picked up a small number of times. What it recognizes is unknown. It was cDNA, reverse transcribed from extracted RNA, that served as the sequencing template. Libraries were prepared by immunoSEQ multiplex PCR; TCRdb keeps only in-frame clonotypes and omits some of them. The repertoire holds fewer than 250,000 clones, with 50% to 70% as singletons. The sequencing here drew on CD4+ T cells sorted from blood, taken at week 49, from a patient treated with tofacitinib. The clonotype originates from a human donor with alopecia areata. This chain joins TRBV4-3 and TRBJ2-1; D is uncertain. The DNA of the CDR3 is TGCGCCAGCAGCCAAGAATTGGCCGATGAGCAGTTCTTC. As protein: CASSQELADEQFF.